This paragraph reports one T cell receptor beta chain. This sample is part of a study of blood T cell repertoires in COVID-19. Libraries were prepared by immunoSEQ multiplex PCR; TCRdb keeps only in-frame clonotypes and omits some of them. The table lists 400,000 to 500,000 clones, over 75% of them singletons, with less than 1.5% in the top ten. The CDR3 totals 13 residues. Trimming cost V 5 bases and J 1 base, with 8 bases left between them. Germline V gene sequence: CDR1 SGHDT, CDR2 YYEEEE. The sequencing sample was made of PBMCs or T cells enriched from blood (not recorded which). This sequence originates from a young woman who had been exposed to COVID-19. V and J are TRBV5-6 and TRBJ2-3, with D maybe TRBD1 (5 bases). The CDR3 DNA is TGTGCCAGCAGGGTCAGGGGCACAGATACGCAGTATTTT. Amino acids: CASRVRGTDTQYF.